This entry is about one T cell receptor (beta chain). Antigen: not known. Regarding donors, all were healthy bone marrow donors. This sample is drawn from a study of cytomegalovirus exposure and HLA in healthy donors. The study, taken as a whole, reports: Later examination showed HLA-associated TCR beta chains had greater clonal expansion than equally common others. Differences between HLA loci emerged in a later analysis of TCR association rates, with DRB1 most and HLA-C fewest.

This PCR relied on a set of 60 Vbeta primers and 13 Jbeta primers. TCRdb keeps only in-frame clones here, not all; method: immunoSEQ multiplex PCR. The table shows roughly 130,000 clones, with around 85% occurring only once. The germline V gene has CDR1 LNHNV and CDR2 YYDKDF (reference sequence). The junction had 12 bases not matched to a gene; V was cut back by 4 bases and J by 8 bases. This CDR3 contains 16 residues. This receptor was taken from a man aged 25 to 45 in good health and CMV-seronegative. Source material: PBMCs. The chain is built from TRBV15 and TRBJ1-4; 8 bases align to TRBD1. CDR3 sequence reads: CATSTDRAGLGEKLFF. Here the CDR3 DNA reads TGTGCCACCAGCACGGACAGGGCGGGACTGGGGGAAAAACTGTTTTTT. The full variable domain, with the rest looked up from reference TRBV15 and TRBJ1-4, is DAMVIQNPRYQVTQFGKPVTLSCSQTLNHNVMYWYQQKSSQAPKLLFHYYDKDFNNEADTPDNFQSRRPNTSFCFLDIRSPGLGDTAMYLCATSTDRAGLGEKLFFGSGTQLSVL.